Shown below are 24 T cell receptor beta chains from a single sample sequenced in a study of beta chain features in type 1 diabetes. Sequencing targeted expressed TCRB transcripts, as all isolated RNA had been reverse transcribed. Data came from immunoSEQ multiplex PCR; TCRdb stores just in-frame clones and leaves some out. The table shows 120,000 to 150,000 clones, with approximately 52% occurring only once. The sequenced sample consisted of Tregs from blood. The source is a man in his late teens or twenties in good health.

This rearrangement joins TRBV28 to TRBJ1-5; a possible D gene is TRBD1 (5 bases). The germline CDR1 and CDR2 sequences are MDHEN and SYDVKM. This CDR3 region has 13 residues. The V end lost 6 bases, the J end lost 9 bases, and 15 bases lay between the germline ends. CDR3 protein: CASSLAGIGPQHF. In DNA, the CDR3 is TGTGCCAGCAGCCTTGCAGGGATCGGGCCCCAGCATTTT.

The chain's CDR3 is CASSSWGGTSGGYNEQFF. CDR3 coding DNA: TGTGCCAGCAGCTCCTGGGGCGGGACTAGCGGGGGGTACAATGAGCAGTTCTTC. The rearrangement links TRBV7-3 to TRBJ2-1, with 15 bases that match TRBD2. The length of the CDR3 is 18 residues. V shed 4 bases, J shed 4 bases, and the junction held 8 bases outside the gene matches. CDR1 is SGHTA, CDR2 FQGTGA, per germline.

This clone was counted between two and nine times. The chain employs TRBV19 and TRBJ2-1, with 9 bases fitting TRBD2. The germline gives CDR1 LNHDA, CDR2 SQIVND (reference sequence). The CDR3 contains 16 residues. V dropped 5 bases and J dropped 5; count of bases not matched to a gene: 10. The CDR3, as DNA: TGTGCCAGTAGTTCTCAGGGGCTAGCGGGAAACAATGAGCAGTTCTTC. It encodes CASSSQGLAGNNEQFF.

V is TRBV28 and J is TRBJ2-5; 13 bases fit TRBD2. This CDR3 is built from 16 residues. J gave up 5 bases and V 6 bases, and 9 bases lay outside the gene matches. The germline V gene encodes CDR1 MDHEN and CDR2 SYDVKM. The chain's CDR3 is CASRAPGTSGTETQYF. CDR3 nucleotide sequence: TGTGCCAGCAGGGCGCCCGGGACTAGCGGGACGGAGACCCAGTACTTC. The full variable domain, rest sourced from reference TRBV28 and TRBJ2-5, is DVKVTQSSRYLVKRTGEKVFLECVQDMDHENMFWYRQDPGLGLRLIYFSYDVKMKEKGDIPEGYSVSREKKERFSLILESASTNQTSMYLCASRAPGTSGTETQYFGPGTRLLVL.

The chain is built from TRBV28 and TRBJ2-1; TRBD2 aligns across 8 bases. CDR3 length: 15 amino acids. Germline values: CDR1 MDHEN, CDR2 SYDVKM. V lost 6 bases and J lost 7; bases outside the gene matches: 11. The CDR3, as DNA: TGTGCCAGCAGCTCGGGGACTAGGAGAGGGAATGAGCAGTTCTTC. Its protein is CASSSGTRRGNEQFF.

This clone was found a few times. The J gene is TRBJ2-7, the V gene TRBV18; 8 bases are shared with TRBD1. Germline CDR1 and CDR2: KGHSH and LQKENI. CDR3 length: 14 amino acids. The trim removed 2 bases at V and 6 bases at J, leaving 6 bases unmatched. The CDR3 DNA reads TGTGCCAGCTCACCAGACGACAGGGGCGGCGAGCAGTACTTC. This sequence encodes CASSPDDRGGEQYF.

The V call is TRBV7-2, the J call TRBJ1-2; 7 positions agree with TRBD1. Germline-derived CDR1 and CDR2 are SGHTA and FQGNSA. The CDR3 runs to 14 residues. Germline trimming cut 4 bases from V and 1 base from J; bases unmatched to any gene: 3. CDR3 sequence reads: CASSWDSFNYGYTF. The CDR3 bases are TGTGCCAGCAGCTGGGACAGCTTTAACTATGGCTACACCTTC.

This clone was counted a single time. The chain combines TRBV7-2 with TRBJ2-2, with TRBD1 matching over 7 bases. There are 17 residues in the CDR3. The ends lost 7 bases at V and 0 bases at J; junction bases unmatched: 11. Germline values: CDR1 SGHTA, CDR2 FQGNSA. CDR3 sequence reads: CASKGTGVLTNTGELFF. CDR3 coding DNA: TGTGCCAGCAAGGGAACAGGGGTCCTTACGAACACCGGGGAGCTGTTTTTT.

This clone was seen more than once but under ten times. V gene TRBV10-3 combines with J gene TRBJ2-1; 9 bases map to TRBD1. Germline CDR1 is ENHRY and CDR2 is SYGVKD. CDR3 length: 15 amino acids. V lost 4 bases and J lost 7; bases outside the gene matches: 8. CDR3 in DNA: TGTGCCATCAGTGGGGGACAGGGAGGTAGGAATGAGCAGTTCTTC. This codes for CAISGGQGGRNEQFF.

The chain recombines TRBV29-1 with TRBJ2-1, with 7 nucleotides matching TRBD2. The V gene end was trimmed by 5 bases and the J gene end by 7 bases; junction bases not matched to a gene: 20. Germline CDR1 and CDR2: SQVTM and ANQGSEA. This CDR3 is 17 amino acids long. The DNA for the CDR3 is TGCAGCGTTAAGGGTCTTTATGGGGGGGGTGTGTTAAATGAGCAGTTCTTC. The encoded protein is CSVKGLYGGGVLNEQFF.

This chain links TRBV7-9 with TRBJ2-1; D unresolved. CDR3 length: 16 residues. From germline, CDR1 is SEHNR and CDR2 FQNEAQ (reference sequence). The germline V and J ends were trimmed by 2 bases and 6 bases, with 17 bases remaining between them. The CDR3 spells CASSLISRAEANEQFF. The CDR3, as DNA: TGTGCCAGCAGCTTAATATCACGCGCTGAGGCCAATGAGCAGTTCTTC. The complete variable domain, with remaining parts taken from reference TRBV7-9 and TRBJ2-1, reads DTGVSQNPRHKITKRGQNVTFRCDPISEHNRLYWYRQTLGQGPEFLTYFQNEAQLEKSRLLSDRFSAERPKGSFSTLEIQRTEQGDSAMYLCASSLISRAEANEQFFGPGTRLTVL.

The rearrangement links TRBV7-9 to TRBJ1-6, with D maybe TRBD1 (5 bases). The germline V gene encodes CDR1 SEHNR and CDR2 FQNEAQ (reference sequence). This CDR3 contains 15 residues. V was shortened by 5 bases and J by 7 bases, with 15 bases between the two germline ends. The CDR3 region is CASSPQGGSNSPLHF. Here the CDR3 DNA reads TGTGCCAGCAGCCCCCAGGGAGGTTCCAATTCACCCCTCCACTTT.

The chain carries TRBV10-3 and TRBJ2-3; weak D call: TRBD1 (6 bases). Per the germline V gene, CDR1 is ENHRY and CDR2 is SYGVKD. Trimming removed 2 bases at V and 5 bases at J, with 14 bases between. The CDR3 runs 15 residues. The CDR3 bases are TGTGCCATCAGTGAGCCGGCAGGGGTGGAAGATACGCAGTATTTT. Protein product: CAISEPAGVEDTQYF.

This clone came up a few times. This chain links TRBV14 with TRBJ2-7; D is uncertain. With 4 bases removed from V and 0 bases from J, the gap between germline ends came to 13 bases. CDR3 size: 15 residues. CDR1 and CDR2 from the germline V gene are SGHDN and FVKESK. CDR3 DNA: TGTGCCAGCAGCCGAAACCTGCTTAGCTCCTACGAGCAGTACTTC. It codes for CASSRNLLSSYEQYF. Based on the CDR3 plus reference TRBV14 and TRBJ2-7, the full variable domain is EAGVTQFPSHSVIEKGQTVTLRCDPISGHDNLYWYRRVMGKEIKFLLHFVKESKQDESGMPNNRFLAERTGGTYSTLKVQPAELEDSGVYFCASSRNLLSSYEQYFGPGTRLTVT.

V usage is TRBV5-4 and J usage is TRBJ2-6; 7 nucleotides align to TRBD2. CDR1 SGHNT and CDR2 YYREEE come from the germline V gene (reference sequence). CDR3 length: 16 amino acids. The V and J ends lost 0 bases and 2 bases, in that order; junction bases with no gene match: 2. The CDR3 DNA is TGTGCCAGCAGCTTGGCCCGGGAGGCTGGGGCCAACGTCCTGACTTTC. Amino acids: CASSLAREAGANVLTF.

The genes are TRBV7-3 and TRBJ2-5; 8 bases are a match to TRBD1. J was trimmed by 5 bases and V by 5 bases; bases with no gene match: 7. CDR3 length: 14 amino acids. Germline CDR1 and CDR2: SGHTA and FQGTGA. The CDR3 nucleotides read TGTGCCAGCAGCCATGGACAGGGTGGGGAGACCCAGTACTTC. Translated, it gives CASSHGQGGETQYF.

This clone appeared a single time. V gene TRBV5-1 combines with J gene TRBJ2-3, with 11 bases matching TRBD2. V lost 3 bases, J lost 2 bases, and 8 bases stayed unmatched. Germline CDR1 reads SGHRS; CDR2 reads YFSETQ. CDR3 length: 17 amino acids. The DNA for the CDR3 is TGCGCCAGCAGCTGGATTATAGCGGGGGGGATCACAGATACGCAGTATTTT. Its translation: CASSWIIAGGITDTQYF.

This clone was recorded only once. The gene calls are TRBV20-1 and TRBJ2-5; no firm D call. The J call may be mistaken, given a closer DNA end match to TRBJ2-7. The CDR3 runs to 11 residues. From germline, CDR1 is DFQATT and CDR2 SNEGSKA (reference sequence). The CDR3 spells CSASDFYEQYF. The DNA of the CDR3 is TGCAGTGCTAGCGACTTCTACGAGCAGTACTTC.

The genes are TRBV11-2 and TRBJ2-3; no definite D call. This CDR3 has 14 amino acids. The V gene lost 3 bases and the J gene lost 6 bases, with 13 bases spanning the gap. Looked up from germline, CDR1 is SGHAT and CDR2 is FQNNGV. The CDR3 DNA is TGTGCCAGCAGCTTTTCCCGGGTCCCCGATACGCAGTATTTT. Translated: CASSFSRVPDTQYF.

In this sample, this clone turned up a few times. The chain carries TRBV7-2 and TRBJ2-1; 8 bases align to TRBD1. The length of the CDR3 is 14 residues. Germline V gene lookup returns CDR1 SGHTA and CDR2 FQGNSA. The V gene end was trimmed by 5 bases and the J gene end by 8 bases; junction bases not matched to a gene: 8. The CDR3 is CASSLDRGYDEQFF. CDR3 DNA sequence: TGTGCCAGCAGCCTCGACAGGGGCTATGATGAGCAGTTCTTC.

This clone appeared a few times. The V gene is TRBV28, the J gene TRBJ1-4; a weak D match, TRBD1 (5 bases). Germline assignment: CDR1 MDHEN and CDR2 SYDVKM. This CDR3 is 15 amino acids long. V was shortened by 4 bases and J by 4 bases, with 13 bases between the two germline ends. CDR3 bases: TGTGCCAGCAGTTCCGGAGACAGAATTAATGAAAAACTGTTTTTT. As protein: CASSSGDRINEKLFF.

The chain joins TRBV27 to TRBJ1-4, with 9 positions matching TRBD1. The CDR3 runs 18 residues. Germline CDR1 and CDR2: MNHEY and SMNVEV (reference sequence). Trimming removed 5 bases from V and 8 bases from J; junction bases left unmatched: 18. CDR3 sequence (DNA): TGTGCCAGCAGTCCACAGGGGGCTCCTATTCTTCGGGTGGAAAAACTGTTTTTT. Encoded protein: CASSPQGAPILRVEKLFF.

Details on this clone: Distinct nucleotide sequences in the sample also encode this CDR3. The chain is built from TRBV28 and TRBJ2-7; TRBD2 might be the D (5 bases). CDR3 length: 14 amino acids. Between the trimmed V and J ends, which lost 6 bases and 0 bases, there was a span of 12 bases. Germline V CDR1 and CDR2: MDHEN, SYDVKM. CDR3 in amino acids: CASSFSGSSYEQYF. The CDR3 nucleotides read TGTGCCAGCAGCTTTTCGGGATCCTCCTACGAGCAGTACTTC.

This sequence joins TRBV7-9 and TRBJ2-7; unclear D gene. The CDR3 is made up of 15 amino acids. The V gene lost 5 bases and the J gene lost 2 bases, with 16 bases spanning the gap. Germline values: CDR1 SEHNR, CDR2 FQNEAQ (reference sequence). CDR3 residues: CASSARSSLTYEQYF. The CDR3, as DNA: TGTGCCAGCAGCGCTAGATCCTCCCTAACCTACGAGCAGTACTTC. Full variable domain (missing parts from reference TRBV7-9 and TRBJ2-7): DTGVSQNPRHKITKRGQNVTFRCDPISEHNRLYWYRQTLGQGPEFLTYFQNEAQLEKSRLLSDRFSAERPKGSFSTLEIQRTEQGDSAMYLCASSARSSLTYEQYFGPGTRLTVT.